The entry below gives a single T cell receptor beta chain sequence along with its context. One end of the junction fails to match germline, which may point to a read error. This record comes from a study of cytomegalovirus exposure and HLA in healthy donors. Clones were sequenced by immunoSEQ multiplex PCR, and TCRdb holds only the in-frame ones, with some missing. The sample consists of more than 95,000 clones, 85% to 90% of them appearing once. This CDR3 is built from 16 residues. CDR1 is SNHLY, CDR2 FYNNEI, per germline. The chain carries TRBV2 and TRBJ1-3; weak D call: TRBD1 (5 bases). The specimen was PBMCs. This TCR was recovered from a woman younger than 35 in good health and CMV-seronegative. CDR3 region: CASSEETALSGNTIYF. CDR3 nucleotides: TGTGCCAGCAGCGAAGAGACAGCCCTCTCTGGAAACACCATATATTTT.